The 19 T cell receptor beta chains below were found in one sample sequenced in a study of cytomegalovirus exposure and HLA in healthy donors. The study ran its PCR with 60 Vbeta and 13 Jbeta primers. Here immunoSEQ multiplex PCR was the method, and the copy in TCRdb shows in-frame clones only, minus some. The data hold 130,000 or so clones, with more than 60% observed a single time. The sequencing input was PBMCs. The receptors here all came from a woman in her forties in good health and CMV-seropositive.

The genes are TRBV11-3 and TRBJ2-2, with a possible D match to TRBD1 (5 bases). Germline V gives CDR1 SGHNT, CDR2 YENEEA. CDR3 length: 14 residues. V gave up 5 bases and J gave up 6 bases, with 13 bases separating them. CDR3 sequence (DNA): TGTGCCAGCAGCCCCAGGGTGATGGCCGGGGAGCTGTTTTTT. Amino acid sequence: CASSPRVMAGELFF.

The rearrangement links TRBV29-1 to TRBJ2-1; 8 positions match TRBD1. The germline gives CDR1 SQVTM, CDR2 ANQGSEA. With V trimmed by 5 bases and J by 3 bases, 6 bases remained unmatched. This CDR3 has 14 residues. The CDR3 nucleotides are TGCAGCGTTACCGAAGGGACAGGCTACAATGAGCAGTTCTTC. Residues: CSVTEGTGYNEQFF.

This clone has just a few counts. The genes are TRBV5-1 and TRBJ2-7; D unclear. The V gene lost 4 bases and the J gene lost 4 bases, with 9 bases spanning the gap. CDR1 is SGHRS, CDR2 YFSETQ, per germline. The length of the CDR3 is 12 residues. CDR3 sequence (DNA): TGCGCCAGCAGCACTAACTCGTACGAGCAGTACTTC. Residues: CASSTNSYEQYF.

The chain uses TRBV20-1 and TRBJ2-3; 8 bases are a match to TRBD2. V lost 6 bases and J lost 14; bases outside the gene matches: 10. The CDR3 covers 11 residues. Germline CDR1 reads DFQATT; CDR2 reads SNEGSKA (reference sequence). CDR3 sequence: CSASSGTSRYF. CDR3 DNA sequence: TGCAGTGCCTCGTCCGGGACTAGTCGGTATTTT.

This clone has just one count. V and J are TRBV28 and TRBJ2-2; 8 bases line up with TRBD1. CDR1 is MDHEN, CDR2 SYDVKM, per germline. V dropped 11 bases and J dropped 2; count of bases not matched to a gene: 7. This CDR3 has 14 residues. The chain's CDR3 is CASFGQGNTGELFF. The CDR3 nucleotides are TGTGCCTCCTTTGGACAGGGCAACACCGGGGAGCTGTTTTTT.

The J gene is TRBJ1-5, the V gene TRBV5-8, with TRBD1 matching over 7 bases. The CDR3 contains 15 residues. CDR1 is SGHTS, CDR2 YDEGEE, per germline. The junction had 8 bases not matched to a gene; V was cut back by 2 bases and J by 6 bases. CDR3 loop: CASSLRGGPGQPQHF. DNA of the CDR3: TGTGCCAGCAGCTTAAGAGGGGGCCCTGGTCAGCCCCAGCATTTT.

The genes are TRBV6-6 and TRBJ1-2; TRBD1 matches at 11 bases. Germline CDR1 MNHNY, CDR2 SVGAGI (reference sequence). V shed 6 bases and J 4 bases; nucleotides not matched to a gene: 4. The CDR3 spans 14 residues. The CDR3 DNA reads TGTGCCAGCAGACAGGGGACAGGGGGCTATGGCTACACCTTC. Translated, it gives CASRQGTGGYGYTF.

The chain carries TRBV7-2 and TRBJ2-7, with 15 bases lining up with TRBD2. This CDR3 has 16 residues. The V and J ends lost 1 base and 2 bases, in that order; junction bases with no gene match: 0. The germline CDR1 and CDR2 sequences are SGHTA and FQGNSA. Here the CDR3 DNA reads TGTGCCAGCAGCTTAGGGACTAGCGGGAGGGCCTACGAGCAGTACTTC. Translation: CASSLGTSGRAYEQYF.

J is TRBJ1-1 and V is TRBV18; no firm D call. The V and J ends lost 3 bases and 4 bases respectively, with 12 bases between them. The CDR3 is 14 residues long. Germline loops: CDR1 KGHSH, CDR2 LQKENI. Here the CDR3 reads CASSPLDTSTEAFF. The DNA of the CDR3 is TGTGCCAGCTCACCCCTCGACACGAGCACTGAAGCTTTCTTT. The full variable domain, with the rest looked up from reference TRBV18 and TRBJ1-1, is NAGVMQNPRHLVRRRGQEARLRCSPMKGHSHVYWYRQLPEEGLKFMVYLQKENIIDESGMPKERFSAEFPKEGPSILRIQQVVRGDSAAYFCASSPLDTSTEAFFGQGTRLTVV.

The rearrangement joins TRBV4-1 to TRBJ2-3; maybe TRBD2 (6 bases). Deletions cut 4 bases from V and 7 bases from J, with 12 bases between. Germline V lookup: CDR1 MGHRA, CDR2 YSYEKL. The CDR3 length is 13 residues. In DNA form, the CDR3 reads TGCGCCAGCAGCCCCCCGGGACTTCATACGCAGTATTTT. As protein: CASSPPGLHTQYF.

CDR3 sequence reads: CASSEEGGGSTDTQYF. In DNA form, the CDR3 reads TGTGCCAGCAGTGAAGAGGGTGGCGGGAGCACAGATACGCAGTATTTT. The V and J genes are TRBV2 and TRBJ2-3; tentative D call: TRBD2 (5 bases). The ends were cut back, 1 base at V and 0 bases at J, with 11 bases in the middle. Germline V gives CDR1 SNHLY, CDR2 FYNNEI. The CDR3 contains 16 residues.

Written as DNA, the CDR3 is TGTGCCTGGAAACCCCCGGACAGGGGAGTGAAGGGCTACACCTTC. Protein sequence: CAWKPPDRGVKGYTF. The chain recombines TRBV30 with TRBJ1-2; TRBD1 matches at 9 bases. The CDR3 loop spans 15 amino acids. The V gene's germline CDR1 is GTSNPN and CDR2 SVGIG (reference sequence). The ends lost 4 bases at V and 8 bases at J; junction bases unmatched: 14.

The chain combines TRBV30 with TRBJ2-1; 7 positions match TRBD2. Looked up from germline, CDR1 is GTSNPN and CDR2 is SVGIG (reference sequence). This CDR3 is built from 14 residues. J gave up 9 bases and V 0 bases, and 8 bases lay outside the gene matches. The CDR3 region is CAWSVRKRDGEQFF. The CDR3 coding sequence is TGTGCCTGGAGTGTACGGAAGCGGGACGGTGAGCAGTTCTTC.

The chain has TRBV2 and TRBJ1-6, with 10 positions matching TRBD1. This CDR3 contains 15 residues. J lost 9 bases, V lost 10 bases, and 12 bases had no gene match. The V gene's germline CDR1 is SNHLY and CDR2 FYNNEI. The CDR3 DNA reads as TGTGCCACCATACTAGAGACAGGGGGCGTTTCACCCCTCCACTTT. Its translation is CATILETGGVSPLHF.

The CDR3 nucleotides are TGTGCCAGCAGTTCACCGGGACAGGGGGCGGAGACCCAGTACTTC. Encoded protein: CASSSPGQGAETQYF. This chain connects TRBV28 to TRBJ2-5; 12 nucleotides match TRBD1. Trimming at V came to 4 bases and at J to 5 bases, leaving 5 bases not matched to a gene. This CDR3 is built from 15 residues. CDR1 is MDHEN, CDR2 SYDVKM, per germline.

The V and J genes are TRBV7-9 and TRBJ1-1; D is perhaps TRBD1 (6 bases). This CDR3 region has 14 residues. Germline CDR1 SEHNR, CDR2 FQNEAQ (reference sequence). Trimming shortened V by 1 base and J by 4 bases, and 10 bases separated the two germline ends. The CDR3 DNA reads as TGTGCCAGCAGCTTAGAGCAGGGGAGCACTGAAGCTTTCTTT. It specifies CASSLEQGSTEAFF.

This clone was found once. The J gene is TRBJ2-1, the V gene TRBV7-8; a possible D gene is TRBD2 (6 bases). This CDR3 spans 16 amino acids. Germline CDR1 is SGHVS and CDR2 is FQNEAQ. The V end was cut by 0 bases, the J end by 2 bases, with 11 bases between. CDR3 loop: CASSLARPGAYNEQFF. DNA for the CDR3: TGTGCCAGCAGCTTAGCGCGGCCGGGGGCCTACAATGAGCAGTTCTTC.

The V and J genes are TRBV18 and TRBJ2-1; a weak D match, TRBD1 (6 bases). The V end lost 6 bases, the J end lost 0 bases, and 12 bases lay between the germline ends. CDR3 length: 15 residues. The V gene's germline CDR1 is KGHSH and CDR2 LQKENI. CDR3 bases: TGTGCCAGCTCTCACGGACAGAGCTCCTACAATGAGCAGTTCTTC. It codes for CASSHGQSSYNEQFF. Drawing the rest from reference TRBV18 and TRBJ2-1, the complete variable domain is NAGVMQNPRHLVRRRGQEARLRCSPMKGHSHVYWYRQLPEEGLKFMVYLQKENIIDESGMPKERFSAEFPKEGPSILRIQQVVRGDSAAYFCASSHGQSSYNEQFFGPGTRLTVL.

The rearrangement uses TRBV6-1 and TRBJ1-5, with 8 bases aligning to TRBD1. Germline V lookup: CDR1 MNHNS, CDR2 SASEGT. The CDR3 contains 16 residues. The J segment lost 4 bases and the V segment lost 2 bases, leaving 7 bases of the junction unmatched. CDR3 protein: CASSERGDRGNQPQHF. In DNA form, the CDR3 reads TGTGCCAGCAGTGAAAGAGGAGACAGGGGAAATCAGCCCCAGCATTTT.